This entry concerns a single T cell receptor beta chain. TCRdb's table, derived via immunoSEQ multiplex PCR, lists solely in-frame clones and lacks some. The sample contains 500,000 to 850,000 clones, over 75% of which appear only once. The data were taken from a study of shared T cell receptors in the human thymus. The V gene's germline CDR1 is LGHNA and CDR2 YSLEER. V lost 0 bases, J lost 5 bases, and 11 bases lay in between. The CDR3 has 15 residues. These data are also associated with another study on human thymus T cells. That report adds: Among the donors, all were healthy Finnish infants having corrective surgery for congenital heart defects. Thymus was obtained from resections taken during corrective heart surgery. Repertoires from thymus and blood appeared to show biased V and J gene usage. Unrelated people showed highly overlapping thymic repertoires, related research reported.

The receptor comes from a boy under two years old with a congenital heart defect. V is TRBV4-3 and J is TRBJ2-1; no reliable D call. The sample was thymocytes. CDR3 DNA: TGCGCCAGCAGCCAAGAGTTTCACTACAACAATGAGCAGTTCTTC. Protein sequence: CASSQEFHYNNEQFF.